Below are 24 T cell receptor beta chains sequenced from a single sample in a study of shared clonotypes between healthy human individuals. Sequenced by immunoSEQ multiplex PCR; TCRdb stores in-frame clones only, minus some. The data hold 550,000 to 800,000 clones, with roughly 91% observed a single time. Sequenced material: memory CD8+ T cells from PBMCs. Stated subset: CD45RO+ cells pooled with CCR7-negative TemRA cells. These receptors all stem from a young man in good health. Some clones in this sample may be carry-over from other donors' samples.

V and J are TRBV27 and TRBJ2-3; tentative D call: TRBD1 (5 bases). This CDR3 has 13 residues. Trimming removed 6 bases from V and 14 bases from J, with 21 bases in between. The germline CDR1 and CDR2 sequences are MNHEY and SMNVEV (reference sequence). Written as DNA, the CDR3 is TGTGCCAGCAGCCTACGATGGCAGGGCAAATGGTATTTT. It is translated as CASSLRWQGKWYF.

CDR3 loop: CASSQHSGDYNEQFF. The CDR3, as DNA: TGCGCCAGCAGCCAACATAGCGGAGATTACAATGAGCAGTTCTTC. The V gene is TRBV4-1, the J gene TRBJ2-1; a weak D match, TRBD2 (6 bases). The CDR3 extends over 15 amino acids. Between the trimmed V and J ends, which lost 2 bases and 4 bases, there was a span of 12 bases. Germline CDR1 reads MGHRA; CDR2 reads YSYEKL.

This chain joins TRBV7-9 and TRBJ2-4; 8 nucleotides line up with TRBD1. CDR1 and CDR2 (germline): SEHNR, FQNEAQ (reference sequence). The CDR3 runs to 15 residues. V trimming: 4 bases; J trimming: 3 bases; junction bases outside the gene matches: 5. The CDR3 DNA reads as TGTGCCAGCAGCTCGACAGGGGTGGACAAAAACATTCAGTACTTC. Translated: CASSSTGVDKNIQYF.

This clone was recorded a few times. Other nucleotide sequences in the sample specify the same CDR3. The rearrangement joins TRBV19 to TRBJ1-1; D not resolved. V was pared by 7 bases and J by 0 bases, with 3 bases between. CDR1 LNHDA and CDR2 SQIVND come from the germline V gene (reference sequence). The CDR3 spans 11 residues. The CDR3 bases are TGTGCCAGTAACTTGAACACTGAAGCTTTCTTT. It is translated as CASNLNTEAFF.

V is TRBV5-6 and J is TRBJ2-6; 8 bases are a match to TRBD2. The germline V gene has CDR1 SGHDT and CDR2 YYEEEE. The CDR3 runs 18 residues. J gave up 2 bases and V 0 bases, and 7 bases lay outside the gene matches. The DNA for the CDR3 is TGTGCCAGCAGCTTGGGTCCGGGAGGGCCTACTGGGGCCAACGTCCTGACTTTC. This encodes CASSLGPGGPTGANVLTF.

This clone was recorded once. The V gene is TRBV21-1, the J gene TRBJ2-1. TRBV21-1 is assigned pseudogene status. This CDR3 contains 9 residues. The CDR3 DNA follows: TGTGCCAGCAGGAATGAGCAGTTCTTC. Amino acid sequence: CASRNEQFF.

This clone has just one count. This chain joins TRBV7-3 and TRBJ2-1; D perhaps matches TRBD2 (5 bases). V lost 2 bases and J 1 base, leaving 15 bases between the germline ends. Germline lookup yields CDR1 SGHTA and CDR2 FQGTGA. The CDR3 has 17 amino acids. The DNA of the CDR3 is TGTGCCAGCAGCTTAGGCCCGTTACTAGTGTCCTACAATGAGCAGTTCTTC. This translates into CASSLGPLLVSYNEQFF.

This chain links TRBV5-1 with TRBJ1-6; D gene unclear. Germline V lookup: CDR1 SGHRS, CDR2 YFSETQ. V was cut by 4 bases and J by 5 bases, with 16 bases left in between. This CDR3 has 16 residues. The CDR3 nucleotides are TGCGCCAGCAGCCAAACAGCCTCGCAACATAATTCACCCCTCCACTTT. The encoded protein is CASSQTASQHNSPLHF.

This chain joins TRBV27 and TRBJ2-5; D is unclear. Trimming removed 6 bases at V and 3 bases at J, with 11 bases between. The length of the CDR3 is 13 residues. The germline V gene has CDR1 MNHEY and CDR2 SMNVEV (reference sequence). CDR3 protein: CASSMGGEETQYF. The CDR3 nucleotides are TGTGCCAGCAGCATGGGTGGGGAAGAGACCCAGTACTTC.

The chain is built from TRBV10-3 and TRBJ2-5; the D is unclear. Judging by the DNA end, TRBJ2-7 fits better; the J call may be wrong. CDR3 length: 13 amino acids. The V gene's germline CDR1 is ENHRY and CDR2 SYGVKD. The CDR3 reads CAISDPDSYEQYF. The CDR3 region has the DNA TGTGCCATCAGTGACCCAGACTCCTACGAGCAGTACTTC.

The V call is TRBV5-1, the J call TRBJ2-1; 10 bases fit TRBD2. This CDR3 has 20 amino acids. CDR1 SGHRS and CDR2 YFSETQ come from the germline V gene. Germline trimming cut 0 bases from V and 0 bases from J; bases unmatched to any gene: 12. The CDR3: CASSLASSGRIISSYNEQFF. DNA for the CDR3: TGCGCCAGCAGCTTGGCCTCTAGCGGGAGAATAATAAGCTCCTACAATGAGCAGTTCTTC.

This chain connects TRBV9 to TRBJ2-7; possibly TRBD1 for D (5 bases). Germline V gives CDR1 SGDLS, CDR2 YYNGEE. The CDR3 contains 14 residues. Between the trimmed V and J ends, which lost 0 bases and 3 bases, there was a span of 10 bases. The CDR3 is CASSVGRESYEQYF. CDR3 coding DNA: TGTGCCAGCAGCGTAGGCAGGGAAAGCTACGAGCAGTACTTC.

CDR3 protein: CASSQDQGLFNYGYTF. The CDR3 DNA reads as TGTGCCAGCAGCCAAGATCAGGGACTGTTTAACTATGGCTACACCTTC. This chain joins TRBV14 and TRBJ1-2; TRBD1 is a possible D gene (5 bases). This CDR3 has 16 residues. Between the trimmed V and J ends, which lost 0 bases and 1 base, there was a span of 12 bases. Germline values: CDR1 SGHDN, CDR2 FVKESK.

The chain recombines TRBV5-1 with TRBJ2-1, with 10 bases that match TRBD2. The germline V gene encodes CDR1 SGHRS and CDR2 YFSETQ. J gave up 11 bases and V 1 base, and 3 bases lay outside the gene matches. The CDR3 loop spans 13 amino acids. CDR3 coding DNA: TGCGCCAGCAGCTTGAGTACTAGCGGGAAGCAGTTCTTC. Translation: CASSLSTSGKQFF.

The rearrangement uses TRBV11-2 and TRBJ2-7; 8 bases are a match to TRBD1. The V and J ends lost 4 bases and 4 bases, in that order; junction bases with no gene match: 15. The CDR3 spans 17 residues. Germline CDR1 and CDR2: SGHAT and FQNNGV. CDR3 sequence: CASSSPGTGVLGYEQYF. CDR3 sequence (DNA): TGTGCCAGCAGCTCTCCAGGGACAGGAGTTTTAGGGTACGAGCAGTACTTC.

The V and J genes are TRBV7-6 and TRBJ1-5; D possibly corresponds to TRBD1 (5 bases). Trimming pared 5 bases from V and 16 bases from J, leaving 18 bases between. Germline loops: CDR1 SGHVS, CDR2 FNYEAQ. This CDR3 comprises 12 residues. DNA for the CDR3: TGTGCCAGCAGCCCACTGGGGGGTCGTATACATTTT. This encodes CASSPLGGRIHF.

The J gene is TRBJ2-2, the V gene TRBV4-2; perhaps TRBD2 as D (5 bases). V was shortened by 1 base and J by 4 bases, with 16 bases between the two germline ends. Germline V CDR1 and CDR2: LGHNA, YNFKEQ. The CDR3 consists of 17 residues. The CDR3 loop reads CASSQVVVGAGTGELFF. The CDR3 DNA reads TGTGCCAGCAGCCAAGTAGTGGTGGGAGCCGGCACCGGGGAGCTGTTTTTT.

The sample holds a few counts of this clone. The same CDR3 can be traced to other DNA sequences in this sample. The chain recombines TRBV30 with TRBJ1-1; D call uncertain. The CDR3 is 11 residues long. The ends were cut back, 3 bases at V and 1 base at J, with 3 bases in the middle. The V gene's germline CDR1 is GTSNPN and CDR2 SVGIG (reference sequence). CDR3 sequence: CAWRRNTEAFF. CDR3 DNA sequence: TGTGCCTGGAGGCGGAACACTGAAGCTTTCTTT.

The CDR3 loop reads CASLETGGVGYGYTF. In nucleotides, the CDR3 is TGTGCAAGTCTTGAGACAGGGGGCGTAGGCTATGGCTACACCTTC. The chain recombines TRBV12-2 with TRBJ1-2; the table's D gene call, TRBD1, was not cross checked with the DNA. TRBV12-2 is reported as a pseudogene. The CDR3 is made up of 15 amino acids.

As concerns this clone: The sample carries other DNA sequences with the same CDR3. CDR3 in amino acids: CASSLTDTQYF. CDR3 DNA: TGTGCCAGCAGCTTAACAGATACGCAGTATTTT. The chain employs TRBV11-2 and TRBJ2-3; the D is unclear. V dropped 2 bases and J dropped 3 bases, with 0 bases sitting between them. Germline CDR1 and CDR2: SGHAT and FQNNGV. This CDR3 is 11 amino acids long.

J is TRBJ1-1 and V is TRBV9; possibly TRBD1 for D (6 bases). Germline assignment: CDR1 SGDLS and CDR2 YYNGEE. The CDR3 contains 15 residues. With 1 base removed from V and 5 bases from J, the gap between germline ends came to 15 bases. Written as DNA, the CDR3 is TGTGCCAGCAGCGTACTCCAGGGGACCGGGACTGAAGCTTTCTTT. It specifies CASSVLQGTGTEAFF.

The rearrangement links TRBV13 to TRBJ2-7; 11 bases match TRBD2. CDR3 size: 15 residues. Losses at the gene ends were 5 bases for V and 6 bases for J; bases not matched to a gene: 9. Germline values: CDR1 PRHDT, CDR2 FYEKMQ (reference sequence). CDR3: CASSPRLAGSPEQYF. The CDR3 DNA follows: TGTGCCAGCAGCCCGCGACTAGCGGGATCACCCGAGCAGTACTTC.

J is TRBJ2-7 and V is TRBV4-2; possible D gene TRBD2, 6 bases. Germline V gene data show CDR1 as LGHNA and CDR2 as YNFKEQ. This CDR3 spans 18 amino acids. V lost 0 bases to trimming and J lost 1 base, with 19 bases between them. CDR3 in DNA: TGTGCCAGCAGCCAAGATGGGAGCGGGCCAAAAAGGTCCTACGAGCAGTACTTC. Amino acid sequence: CASSQDGSGPKRSYEQYF.

Only one count was recorded for this clone. The rearrangement uses TRBV6-6 and TRBJ2-1; a possible D gene is TRBD2 (6 bases). Germline-derived CDR1 and CDR2 are MNHNY and SVGAGI (reference sequence). The CDR3 has 13 amino acids. Trimming shortened V by 0 bases and J by 8 bases, and 8 bases separated the two germline ends. CDR3 sequence reads: CASSYSRGYEQFF. The CDR3 DNA reads as TGTGCCAGCAGTTACTCACGGGGGTATGAGCAGTTCTTC.